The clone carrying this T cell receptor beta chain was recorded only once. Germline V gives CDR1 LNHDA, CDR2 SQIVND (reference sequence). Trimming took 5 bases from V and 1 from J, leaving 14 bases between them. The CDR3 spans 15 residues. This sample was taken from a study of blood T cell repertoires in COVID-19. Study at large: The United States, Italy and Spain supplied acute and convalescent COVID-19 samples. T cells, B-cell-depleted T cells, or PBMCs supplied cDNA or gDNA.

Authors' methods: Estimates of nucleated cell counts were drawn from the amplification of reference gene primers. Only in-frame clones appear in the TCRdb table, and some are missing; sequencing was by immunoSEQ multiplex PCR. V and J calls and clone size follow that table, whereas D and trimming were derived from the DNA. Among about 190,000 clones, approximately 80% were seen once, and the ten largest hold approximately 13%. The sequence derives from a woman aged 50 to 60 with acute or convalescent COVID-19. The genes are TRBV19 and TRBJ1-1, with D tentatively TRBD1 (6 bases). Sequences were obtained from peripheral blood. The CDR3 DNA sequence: TGTGCCAGTAGTCCGCCGACAGGAGGGAACACTGAAGCTTTCTTT. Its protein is CASSPPTGGNTEAFF.